These T cell receptor beta chains were read from a single sample in a study of cytomegalovirus exposure and HLA in healthy donors. TCRdb keeps only in-frame clones here, not all; method: immunoSEQ multiplex PCR. The profile shows 150,000 to 200,000 clones, roughly four fifths of them singletons. Sequenced input: PBMCs. These receptors all come from a woman between 18 and 29 years old in good health and CMV-seropositive. CDR3s include the opening cysteine and the closing phenylalanine or tryptophan. The D gene is left open where the match is weak. Expanded clones are given a class, and other clones once, few, many or no size at all.

TRBJ1-6 TRBV30 - - CAWNEDIGNSPLHF TGTGCCTGGAATGAGGACATCGGGAATTCACCCCTCCACTTT
TRBJ1-4 TRBV21-1 - - CASSQAMGEKLFF TGTGCCAGCAGCCAGGCGATGGGTGAAAAACTGTTTTTT
TRBJ1-3 TRBV4-2 few TRBD1 CASSSRQGAGNTIYF TGTGCCAGCAGCTCTCGACAGGGGGCTGGAAACACCATATATTTT
TRBJ2-5 TRBV9 - TRBD1 CASSVETGTGETQYF TGTGCCAGCAGCGTAGAGACAGGGACGGGGGAGACCCAGTACTTC
TRBJ1-4 TRBV29-1 - - CSVGKSTNEKLFF TGCAGCGTCGGTAAATCAACTAATGAAAAACTGTTTTTT
TRBJ2-1 TRBV2 - TRBD2 CASRAGGSYNEQFF TGTGCCAGCAGAGCGGGGGGATCCTACAATGAGCAGTTCTTC
TRBJ1-3 TRBV7-2 - - CASSPHRSGNTIYF TGTGCCAGCAGCCCACACAGGTCTGGAAACACCATATATTTT
TRBJ2-1 TRBV15 - - CATSRTIMYNEQFF TGTGCCACCAGCAGGACAATTATGTACAATGAGCAGTTCTTC
TRBJ1-1 TRBV6-1 - - CASSELGRRPEAFF TGTGCCAGCAGTGAGCTGGGCCGTCGGCCAGAAGCTTTCTTT
TRBJ1-2 TRBV5-4 - - CASSLAPGDGYTF TGTGCCAGCAGCTTGGCCCCAGGGGATGGCTACACCTTC
TRBJ2-2 TRBV15 - - CATSRDPGTGELFF TGTGCCACCAGCAGAGATCCAGGGACCGGGGAGCTGTTTTTT
TRBJ1-2 TRBV5-6 - TRBD1 CASSLGDRGDGYTF TGTGCCAGCAGCTTAGGCGACAGGGGTGATGGCTACACCTTC
TRBJ1-2 TRBV7-8 - - CASSLAGVYTF TGTGCCAGCAGCTTAGCAGGGGTCTACACCTTC
TRBJ1-4 TRBV2 - TRBD1 CASSFPGQGGLFF TGTGCCAGCAGTTTTCCGGGACAGGGAGGGCTGTTTTTT
TRBJ1-5 TRBV5-1 - - CASFRGRHQPQHF TGCGCCAGCTTCAGGGGAAGGCATCAGCCCCAGCATTTT
TRBJ1-1 TRBV6-1 - TRBD1 CASSENVDRDTEAFF TGTGCCAGCAGTGAAAACGTGGACAGGGACACTGAAGCTTTCTTT
TRBJ1-1 TRBV18 - TRBD1 CASSRTGNTEAFF TGTGCCAGCTCACGGACAGGGAACACTGAAGCTTTCTTT
TRBJ2-5 TRBV15 - TRBD1 CATSRAGGQGGTQYF TGTGCCACCAGCAGAGCAGGAGGACAGGGCGGGACCCAGTACTTC
TRBJ2-3 TRBV6-1 few TRBD2 CASSELEAGGPSDTQYF TGTGCCAGCAGTGAATTGGAAGCGGGGGGGCCGTCAGATACGCAGTATTTT
TRBJ2-5 TRBV19 - - CASSPRAETQYF TGTGCCAGTAGTCCCAGGGCAGAGACCCAGTACTTC
TRBJ2-1 TRBV13 - - CASSLFSYNEQFF TGTGCCAGCAGCTTATTTAGCTACAATGAGCAGTTCTTC
TRBJ2-2 TRBV5-4 - - CASSTGTPRRARGAGELFF TGTGCCAGCAGCACCGGGACTCCACGGAGGGCGAGAGGAGCCGGGGAGCTGTTTTTT
TRBJ2-5 TRBV11-2 once - CASSLSLGSGQETQYF TGTGCCAGCAGCTTAAGTCTTGGTAGCGGCCAAGAGACCCAGTACTTC
TRBJ1-3 TRBV7-8 - - CASSSSIQGGNTIYF TGTGCCAGCAGCTCCTCGATACAGGGTGGAAACACCATATATTTT
TRBJ1-5 TRBV4-1 - - CASSSTEYSNQPQHF TGCGCCAGCAGCTCTACAGAGTATAGCAATCAGCCCCAGCATTTT
TRBJ2-7 TRBV7-2 - TRBD1 CASSLATGGYEQYF TGTGCCAGCAGCTTAGCCACAGGGGGGTACGAGCAGTACTTC
TRBJ1-4 TRBV5-1 - TRBD1 CASSPGTGGGKLLF TGCGCCAGCAGCCCGGGGACAGGGGGCGGAAAACTGCTTTTT
TRBJ1-4 TRBV2 - TRBD1 CASSEDDRGATNEKLFF TGTGCCAGCAGTGAAGACGACAGGGGAGCGACTAATGAAAAACTGTTTTTT
TRBJ2-3 TRBV2 - TRBD2 CASNGGGSLRTDTQYF TGTGCCAGCAATGGCGGGGGGTCTCTCCGCACAGATACGCAGTATTTT
TRBJ2-3 TRBV5-1 - - CASRGAIPGTDTQYF TGCGCCAGCAGGGGGGCAATTCCAGGCACAGATACGCAGTATTTT
TRBJ1-4 TRBV18 - - CASSPPQGGEKLFF TGTGCCAGCTCACCACCACAGGGCGGCGAAAAACTGTTTTTT
TRBJ2-5 TRBV2 - TRBD1 CASAQSTGGQETQYF TGTGCCAGCGCCCAGAGTACAGGGGGTCAAGAGACCCAGTACTTC
TRBJ2-5 TRBV29-1 - TRBD1 CSEQGAGETQYF TGCAGCGAGCAGGGGGCAGGGGAGACCCAGTACTTC
TRBJ2-7 TRBV2 - - CASKFRGSYEQYF TGTGCCAGCAAATTTAGGGGGTCCTACGAGCAGTACTTC
TRBJ1-5 TRBV6-5 - - CASSQQGSSNQPQHF TGTGCCAGCAGTCAACAGGGTTCTAGCAATCAGCCCCAGCATTTT
TRBJ2-7 TRBV30 - - CAWSLAKEEQYF TGTGCCTGGAGTCTAGCCAAGGAAGAGCAGTACTTC
TRBJ2-7 TRBV28 - TRBD1 CASSLPGQGASALGEQYF TGTGCCAGCAGTTTACCGGGACAGGGGGCGTCGGCTTTGGGGGAGCAGTACTTC
TRBJ2-5 TRBV2 - - CASRPGETQGREYF TGTGCCAGCAGACCCGGCGAGACACAGGGTAGGGAATACTTC
TRBJ2-1 TRBV7-9 - TRBD2 CASSKSSGAYNEQFF TGTGCCAGCAGCAAATCTAGCGGGGCCTACAATGAGCAGTTCTTC
TRBJ1-5 TRBV6-1 - - CAAGPVYSYNQPQHF TGTGCCGCGGGACCCGTCTACAGTTACAATCAGCCCCAGCATTTT
TRBJ2-1 TRBV19 - - CASSIGGQNEQFF TGTGCCAGTAGTATAGGAGGGCAAAATGAGCAGTTCTTC
TRBJ1-2 TRBV7-9 - - CASGGVGDGYTF TGTGCCAGCGGAGGGGTAGGGGATGGCTACACCTTC
TRBJ2-6 TRBV7-3 - - CASSLSVVSSGANVLTF TGTGCCAGCAGCTTAAGTGTAGTCTCCTCTGGGGCCAACGTCCTGACTTTC
TRBJ1-2 TRBV6-5 - TRBD1 CASSYSGTGKGYTF TGTGCCAGCAGTTACTCGGGGACAGGGAAGGGCTACACCTTC
TRBJ1-1 TRBV19 - - CASAGYGGDKEAFF TGTGCCAGTGCCGGATATGGAGGTGATAAGGAAGCTTTCTTT
TRBJ2-7 TRBV27 - TRBD1 CASSLRTGVHEQYF TGTGCCAGCAGTTTACGGACAGGGGTCCACGAGCAGTACTTC
TRBJ2-5 TRBV18 - - CASSPRTGGAETQYF TGTGCCAGCTCACCCCGGACGGGCGGGGCAGAGACCCAGTACTTC
TRBJ1-2 TRBV7-9 - - CAGSPRAINYGYTF TGTGCCGGCAGCCCCAGGGCCATAAACTATGGCTACACCTTC
TRBJ1-1 TRBV2 few - CASSAYGGTEAFF TGTGCCAGCAGCGCCTACGGTGGCACTGAAGCTTTCTTT
TRBJ1-2 TRBV28 once TRBD1 CASRLGQGDGYTF TGTGCCAGCAGATTGGGACAGGGCGATGGCTACACCTTC
TRBJ1-6 TRBV18 few - CASSREGLNSPLHF TGTGCCAGCTCACGGGAGGGTTTGAATTCACCCCTCCACTTT
TRBJ2-1 TRBV6-5 once - CASRRSGSYNEQFF TGTGCCAGCAGGAGAAGCGGCTCCTACAATGAGCAGTTCTTC
TRBJ1-1 TRBV6-4 - - CASSDFAGAGAEAFF TGTGCCAGCAGTGACTTTGCAGGGGCGGGCGCTGAAGCTTTCTTT
TRBJ2-7 TRBV29-1 once TRBD1 CSVESRQGYEQYF TGCAGCGTTGAGTCGCGACAGGGGTACGAGCAGTACTTC
TRBJ1-2 TRBV29-1 - - CSVDGSGNYGYTF TGCAGCGTTGACGGTTCAGGGAACTATGGCTACACCTTC
TRBJ2-3 TRBV6-4 - TRBD2 CASRELVLAGGTTSTDTQYF TGTGCCAGCAGGGAACTGGTACTAGCGGGGGGGACCACTAGCACAGATACGCAGTATTTT